A selection of T cell receptor beta chains follows, all from one sample in a study of beta chain features in type 1 diabetes. TCRdb's table, derived via immunoSEQ multiplex PCR, lists solely in-frame clones and lacks some. The sample includes about 53,000 clones, roughly 63% of them seen just once. The sequencing input was stem cell memory CD4+ T cells from blood. These TCRs come from a woman aged 30 to 39 with type 1 diabetes. The CDR3 runs from the conserved cysteine through the conserved F or W. The order of the fields is CDR3 DNA, CDR3 protein, V gene, J gene, D gene, clone size. The D gene is left open where the match is weak. Expanded clones get a size class; other rows say once, few or many, or leave the size out.

DNA: TGTGCCAGCAGTGCACAGGGATATGCCAATGAAAAACTGTTTTTT
CDR3: CASSAQGYANEKLFF
V: TRBV6-5
J: TRBJ1-4
D: NA
size: NA

DNA: TGTGCCAGCAGCTTGGTTTGGGACAGGTTTTCAACTAATGAAAAACTGTTTTTT
CDR3: CASSLVWDRFSTNEKLFF
V: TRBV7-9
J: TRBJ1-4
D: TRBD1
size: few

DNA: TGTGCCAGCAGCCCCGACAGGGGAACTGAAGCTTTCTTT
CDR3: CASSPDRGTEAFF
V: TRBV11-2
J: TRBJ1-1
D: TRBD1
size: NA

DNA: TGTGCCTGGAGTCTCGGGGGACCGGGGGACGAAAAACTGTTTTTT
CDR3: CAWSLGGPGDEKLFF
V: TRBV30
J: TRBJ1-4
D: NA
size: NA

DNA: TGCAGCGTAATAGACAGGGCAGAAAAACTGTTTTTT
CDR3: CSVIDRAEKLFF
V: TRBV29-1
J: TRBJ1-4
D: TRBD1
size: few

DNA: TGTCCCAGCTCACCTTCCAGGGATGACGAGCAGTACTTC
CDR3: CPSSPSRDDEQYF
V: TRBV18
J: TRBJ2-7
D: NA
size: NA

DNA: TGTGCCTGGAGTCTCCCTGGGGGGACTAATGAAAAACTGTTTTTT
CDR3: CAWSLPGGTNEKLFF
V: TRBV30
J: TRBJ1-4
D: NA
size: NA

DNA: TGTGCCAGCAGCTCTTTCACCGGGGAGCTGTTTTTT
CDR3: CASSSFTGELFF
V: TRBV7-2
J: TRBJ2-2
D: NA
size: NA

DNA: TGTGCCAGCAGCCGTGACAGCGGGAGTCTCGAGCAGTACTTC
CDR3: CASSRDSGSLEQYF
V: TRBV5-4
J: TRBJ2-7
D: TRBD2
size: few

DNA: TGCGCCAGCAGCTCCCAGGAAGACTACACCTTC
CDR3: CASSSQEDYTF
V: TRBV5-1
J: TRBJ1-2
D: NA
size: few

DNA: TGTGCCAGCAGACTAGCAAGCAATCAGCCCCAGCATTTT
CDR3: CASRLASNQPQHF
V: TRBV7-9
J: TRBJ1-5
D: NA
size: NA

DNA: TGTGCCAGCAGCTGGACAGGGGCAGGGGCCAACGTCCTGACTTTC
CDR3: CASSWTGAGANVLTF
V: TRBV5-6
J: TRBJ2-6
D: TRBD1
size: NA

DNA: TGTGCCAGCAGATCACCGGGACTAGCAGCTTTTGAGGGAGAGACCCAGTACTTC
CDR3: CASRSPGLAAFEGETQYF
V: TRBV11-2
J: TRBJ2-5
D: TRBD2
size: once

DNA: TGTGCCACCAGGGTCGGGGACTATGGCTACACCTTC
CDR3: CATRVGDYGYTF
V: TRBV6-6
J: TRBJ1-2
D: NA
size: few

DNA: TGCGCCAGCAGTGAGCCAGGGACGGGGGTAAAGCAGTACTTC
CDR3: CASSEPGTGVKQYF
V: TRBV10-2
J: TRBJ2-7
D: NA
size: few

DNA: TGCAGCGTTGCCCGGACTAGCGCGTCAAATGAGCAGTTCTTC
CDR3: CSVARTSASNEQFF
V: TRBV29-1
J: TRBJ2-1
D: TRBD2
size: NA

DNA: TGTGCCAGCACCCAGAGTAGCACAGATACGCAGTATTTT
CDR3: CASTQSSTDTQYF
V: TRBV16
J: TRBJ2-3
D: NA
size: few

DNA: TGCGCCAGCAGCTTCGGGACTAGCGGGGCCGCGTACCAAGAGACCCAGTACTTC
CDR3: CASSFGTSGAAYQETQYF
V: TRBV5-1
J: TRBJ2-5
D: TRBD2
size: once

DNA: TGTGCCACCAGCAGATATTCTAGCGGGAGTAACGAGCAGTACTTC
CDR3: CATSRYSSGSNEQYF
V: TRBV15
J: TRBJ2-7
D: TRBD2
size: NA

DNA: TGTGCCAGCAGCTTTGTCCTAGCGGGCAACAATGAGCAGTTCTTC
CDR3: CASSFVLAGNNEQFF
V: TRBV5-4
J: TRBJ2-1
D: TRBD2
size: NA

DNA: TGTGCCAGCACCTCTCCTGGTAGTCGGGGCTACACCTTC
CDR3: CASTSPGSRGYTF
V: TRBV11-3
J: TRBJ1-2
D: NA
size: NA

DNA: TGTGCCAGCAGCTTAGGTGGGACTAGCGGCCCGTACGAGCAGTACTTC
CDR3: CASSLGGTSGPYEQYF
V: TRBV11-3
J: TRBJ2-7
D: TRBD2
size: NA

DNA: TGTGCCACCTCGGGACTAGCGGGAGGGAGACATGAGCAGTTCTTC
CDR3: CATSGLAGGRHEQFF
V: TRBV19
J: TRBJ2-1
D: TRBD2
size: once

DNA: TGTGCCAGCAGTGAAAGCGGGAGAGAGAACTATGGCTACACCTTC
CDR3: CASSESGRENYGYTF
V: TRBV25-1
J: TRBJ1-2
D: NA
size: NA

DNA: TGTGCCAGCAGCCCGCTCCGGGTTAGCGGACAAGAGACCCAGTACTTC
CDR3: CASSPLRVSGQETQYF
V: TRBV7-6
J: TRBJ2-5
D: NA
size: NA

DNA: TGTGCCAGCAGCTTAAGGCACGGGAGCGTCGGCAATGAGCAGTTCTTC
CDR3: CASSLRHGSVGNEQFF
V: TRBV7-3
J: TRBJ2-1
D: NA
size: few

DNA: TGTGCCAGCAGCCGCCTCCTAGCGGGCTCGTACGAGCAGTACTTC
CDR3: CASSRLLAGSYEQYF
V: TRBV6-6
J: TRBJ2-7
D: TRBD2
size: NA

DNA: TGTGCCAGCATCCGAATTGCTGGACAGGGACAAGAGACCCAGTACTTC
CDR3: CASIRIAGQGQETQYF
V: TRBV2
J: TRBJ2-5
D: TRBD1
size: NA

DNA: TGCGCCAGCAGCTTGGAACCGGGACTAGAGTACGAGCAGTACTTC
CDR3: CASSLEPGLEYEQYF
V: TRBV5-1
J: TRBJ2-7
D: TRBD2
size: NA

DNA: TGTGCCAGCTCAGAACAGGAGATGAACACTGAAGCTTTCTTT
CDR3: CASSEQEMNTEAFF
V: TRBV18
J: TRBJ1-1
D: NA
size: NA

DNA: TGTGCCAGCAGTTCCGGGACAGCTAACTATGGCTACACCTTC
CDR3: CASSSGTANYGYTF
V: TRBV27
J: TRBJ1-2
D: TRBD1
size: once

DNA: TGTGCCAGCAGCGCGGGGACGGTCTCCTACGAGCAGTACTTC
CDR3: CASSAGTVSYEQYF
V: TRBV13
J: TRBJ2-7
D: NA
size: NA

DNA: TGTGCCAGCAGCCCTACGGGGGGTAGCAATCAGCCCCAGCATTTT
CDR3: CASSPTGGSNQPQHF
V: TRBV7-9
J: TRBJ1-5
D: NA
size: NA